This passage covers 19 T cell receptor beta chains from one sample sequenced in a study of T cell responses to AZD1222 COVID-19 vaccine. The method was immunoSEQ multiplex PCR; TCRdb's version includes in-frame clones alone and lacks a portion of them. Among 100,000 to 140,000 clones listed, 92% were seen once. The material was peripheral blood, obtained 28 days after the second AZD1222 dose. The receptor set was obtained from an adult who received the AZD1222 COVID-19 vaccine.

This sequence joins TRBV28 and TRBJ1-2; a possible D gene is TRBD1 (5 bases). The CDR3 consists of 12 residues. The V end lost 5 bases, the J end lost 6 bases, and 10 bases lay between the germline ends. Germline-derived CDR1 and CDR2 are MDHEN and SYDVKM. CDR3 loop: CASSRRVDGYTF. The CDR3 nucleotides read TGTGCCAGCAGTCGCAGGGTAGATGGCTACACCTTC.

The chain couples TRBV3-1 (or the pseudogene TRBV3-2) to TRBJ1-1; D is ambiguous. Germline loops: CDR1 LGHDT, CDR2 YNNKEL (reference sequence). V was pared by 3 bases and J by 0 bases, with 8 bases between. CDR3 length: 14 amino acids. DNA for the CDR3: TGTGCCAGCAGCCATGTCTTTATGAACACTGAAGCTTTCTTT. Translated: CASSHVFMNTEAFF.

The rearrangement joins TRBV5-5 to TRBJ2-5; 7 nucleotides agree with TRBD2. This CDR3 has 16 residues. The V gene's germline CDR1 is SGHKS and CDR2 YYEKEE (reference sequence). The trim removed 0 bases at V and 2 bases at J, leaving 7 bases unmatched. In DNA, the CDR3 is TGTGCCAGCAGCTTGGCCTACGGGACTATTCAAGAGACCCAGTACTTC. It encodes CASSLAYGTIQETQYF.

The chain employs TRBV6-6 and TRBJ1-4, with D unresolved. Per germline, CDR1 MNHNY and CDR2 SVGAGI (reference sequence). This CDR3 spans 14 amino acids. Trimming removed 11 bases from V and 3 bases from J, with 16 bases in between. In nucleotides, the CDR3 is TGTGCCGCAGACGAGGCAGGTTCTAATGAAAAACTGTTTTTT. This codes for CAADEAGSNEKLFF.

V gene TRBV6-2 or TRBV6-3 combines with J gene TRBJ1-1; D perhaps matches TRBD1 (5 bases). CDR1 MNHEY and CDR2 SVGEGT come from the germline V gene. Trimming cost V 8 bases and J 6 bases, with 19 bases left between them. The CDR3 spans 14 residues. CDR3: CASGRGGITAEAFF. The CDR3 DNA reads TGTGCCAGCGGCCGGGGGGGTATAACGGCTGAAGCTTTCTTT.

As concerns this clone: One end of the junction does not line up with germline, which may come from a read error. This sequence joins TRBV6-1 and TRBJ1-1, with 8 bases identical to TRBD1. Germline loops: CDR1 MNHNS, CDR2 SASEGT. The CDR3 spans 15 residues. Here the CDR3 reads CASREAGTGNTEAFF. Here the CDR3 DNA reads TGTGCCAGCAGAGAAGCCGGGACAGGGAACACTGAAGCTTTCTTT.

The chain uses TRBV6-2 or TRBV6-3 and TRBJ2-7, with no clear D. V shed 0 bases and J shed 0 bases, with 9 bases lying between them. The germline CDR1 and CDR2 sequences are MNHEY and SVGEGT. The CDR3 contains 15 residues. The CDR3 protein is CASSYSHTSSYEQYF. The DNA of the CDR3 is TGTGCCAGCAGTTACTCGCATACAAGCTCCTACGAGCAGTACTTC.

The CDR3 bases are TGTGCCATCAGTATCGAGTATAGCAATCAGCCCCAGCATTTT. It yields the protein CAISIEYSNQPQHF. The rearrangement joins TRBV10-3 to TRBJ1-5; no clear D. Germline CDR1 is ENHRY and CDR2 is SYGVKD. The CDR3 runs to 14 residues. With 5 bases removed from V and 0 bases from J, the gap between germline ends came to 8 bases.

The rearrangement links TRBV7-2 to TRBJ1-1; D remains unclear. Between the trimmed V and J ends, which lost 6 bases and 1 base, there was a span of 9 bases. The CDR3 is 13 residues long. Germline V gene lookup returns CDR1 SGHTA and CDR2 FQGNSA. CDR3 sequence: CASRVTQNTEAFF. CDR3 nucleotides: TGTGCCAGCAGGGTGACACAGAACACTGAAGCTTTCTTT.

The chain couples TRBV7-9 to TRBJ1-4; no clear D gene. Germline CDR1 reads SEHNR; CDR2 reads FQNEAQ (reference sequence). Trimming took 5 bases from V and 6 from J, leaving 16 bases between them. CDR3 length: 15 residues. CDR3 bases: TGTGCCAGCAGCCCCCCCGGGGAGACGCATGAAAAACTGTTTTTT. Its protein product is CASSPPGETHEKLFF.

The chain combines TRBV5-1 with TRBJ1-1; D is undetermined. The V gene lost 0 bases and the J gene lost 6 bases, with 15 bases spanning the gap. Germline V gives CDR1 SGHRS, CDR2 YFSETQ. This CDR3 comprises 15 residues. This chain's CDR3 is CASSLVIRERAEAFF. The CDR3 DNA reads TGCGCCAGCAGCTTGGTGATCCGGGAGAGGGCTGAAGCTTTCTTT.

The chain links TRBV28 to TRBJ2-2; D might be TRBD1 (6 bases). The CDR3 length is 14 residues. The V end was cut by 7 bases, the J end by 2 bases, with 11 bases between. CDR1 and CDR2 (germline): MDHEN, SYDVKM. The CDR3 DNA reads as TGTGCCAGCATTAGGGACACCAACACCGGGGAGCTGTTTTTT. This sequence encodes CASIRDTNTGELFF.

The chain combines TRBV7-8 with TRBJ2-5; 7 bases map to TRBD2. Trimming removed 4 bases from V and 10 bases from J; junction bases left unmatched: 9. Germline CDR1 is SGHVS and CDR2 is FQNEAQ. CDR3 length: 13 residues. DNA for the CDR3: TGTGCCAGCAGCTCGGCGGCAGGGAGGGACCAGTACTTC. It translates to CASSSAAGRDQYF.

The chain recombines TRBV24-1 with TRBJ2-3; D call uncertain. Germline V gene sequence: CDR1 KGHDR, CDR2 SFDVKD. There are 14 residues in the CDR3. Trimming took off 4 bases at V and 2 bases at J, with 9 bases between the two ends. CDR3 DNA: TGTGCCACCAGTGAAAGTGGGGTCACAGATACGCAGTATTTT. Encoded protein: CATSESGVTDTQYF.

The chain joins TRBV18 to TRBJ2-5; TRBD2 agrees at 8 bases. The CDR3 runs to 15 residues. V lost 3 bases, J lost 1 base, and 4 bases stayed unmatched. In germline, CDR1 is KGHSH, CDR2 LQKENI. CDR3 coding DNA: TGTGCCAGCTCACCGGGACTAGGCTTCCAAGAGACCCAGTACTTC. Protein sequence: CASSPGLGFQETQYF.

The chain has TRBV5-8 and TRBJ1-5; weak D call: TRBD1 (6 bases). The V gene lost 3 bases and the J gene lost 6 bases, with 19 bases spanning the gap. The CDR3 consists of 16 residues. Germline loops: CDR1 SGHTS, CDR2 YDEGEE. CDR3 sequence (DNA): TGTGCCAGCAGCTCCGCGCAGGGGATGAGGACTCAGCCCCAGCATTTT. Residues: CASSSAQGMRTQPQHF.

This chain uses TRBV5-6 with TRBJ2-7; D unresolved. The V gene lost 3 bases and the J gene lost 0 bases, with 13 bases spanning the gap. CDR3 length equals 15 residues. CDR1 is SGHDT and CDR2 is YYEEEE in the germline V gene. The CDR3 DNA reads as TGTGCCAGCAGCTATATGGCCCTCCTCTCCTACGAGCAGTACTTC. As protein: CASSYMALLSYEQYF.

The chain links TRBV24-1 to TRBJ2-5; 10 bases match TRBD2. Losses at the gene ends were 6 bases for V and 5 bases for J; bases not matched to a gene: 11. Germline CDR1 KGHDR, CDR2 SFDVKD. CDR3 size: 16 residues. The CDR3 loop is CATSPSGRVPGETQYF. CDR3 nucleotide sequence: TGTGCCACCAGTCCGAGCGGGAGGGTTCCGGGGGAGACCCAGTACTTC.

The chain links TRBV27 to TRBJ2-1, with D hard to call. The CDR3 is 14 amino acids. CDR1 is MNHEY, CDR2 SMNVEV, per germline (reference sequence). The V gene lost 7 bases and the J gene lost 2 bases, with 12 bases spanning the gap. The CDR3, as DNA: TGTGCCAGCACCCCCGGTGGGGCCTACAATGAGCAGTTCTTC. Amino acids: CASTPGGAYNEQFF.